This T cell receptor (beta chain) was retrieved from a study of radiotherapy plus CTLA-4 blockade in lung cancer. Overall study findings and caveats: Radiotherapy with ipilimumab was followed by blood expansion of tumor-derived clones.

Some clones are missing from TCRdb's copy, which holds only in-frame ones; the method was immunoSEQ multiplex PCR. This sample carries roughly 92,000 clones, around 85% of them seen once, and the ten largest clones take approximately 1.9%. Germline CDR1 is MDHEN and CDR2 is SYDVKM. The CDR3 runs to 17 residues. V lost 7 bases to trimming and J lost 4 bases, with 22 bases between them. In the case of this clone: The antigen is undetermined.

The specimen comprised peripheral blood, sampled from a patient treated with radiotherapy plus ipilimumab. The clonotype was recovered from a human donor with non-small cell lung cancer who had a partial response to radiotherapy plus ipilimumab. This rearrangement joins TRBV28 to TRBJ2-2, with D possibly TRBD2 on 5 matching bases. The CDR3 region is CASTPSPGSSGTGELFF. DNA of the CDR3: TGTGCCAGCACACCTTCCCCGGGGAGCTCGGGCACCGGGGAGCTGTTTTTT.